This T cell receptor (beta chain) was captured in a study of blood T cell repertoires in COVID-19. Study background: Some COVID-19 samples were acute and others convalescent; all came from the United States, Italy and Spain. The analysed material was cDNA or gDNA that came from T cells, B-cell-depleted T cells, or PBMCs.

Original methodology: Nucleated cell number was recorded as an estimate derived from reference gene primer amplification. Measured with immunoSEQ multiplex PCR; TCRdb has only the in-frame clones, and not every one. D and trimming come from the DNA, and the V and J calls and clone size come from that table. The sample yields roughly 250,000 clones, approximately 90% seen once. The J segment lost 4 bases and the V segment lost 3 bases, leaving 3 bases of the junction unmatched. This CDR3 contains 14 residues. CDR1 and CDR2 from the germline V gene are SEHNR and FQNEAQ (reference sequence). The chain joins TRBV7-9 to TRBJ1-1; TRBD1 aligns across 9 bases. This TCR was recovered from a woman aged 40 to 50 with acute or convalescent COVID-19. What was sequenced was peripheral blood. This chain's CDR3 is CASSLGTGSTEAFF. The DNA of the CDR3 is TGTGCCAGCAGCTTGGGGACAGGGAGCACTGAAGCTTTCTTT.